This is a list of T cell receptor beta chains from one sample in a study of blood T cells in healthy people across ages. TCRdb re-analysed the 5' RACE reads in MiXCR, keeping a single row per CDR3 protein. The sample yields some 900,000 distinct CDR3 sequences, about 44% seen once. Sequencing was done on a sample of blood. Receptor source: a man in his thirties or forties in good health. The CDR3 runs from the conserved cysteine through the conserved F or W. D genes are given only for firm matches. A clone size is listed for some rows: how often the clone was seen (once, few, many), or a class if it is expanded.

J,D,size,V,CDR3,DNA
TRBJ1-2,.,.,TRBV27,CASSLSVGLKGYGYTF,TGTGCCAGCAGTTTATCGGTCGGCCTAAAGGGCTATGGCTACACCTTC
TRBJ2-1,TRBD1,.,TRBV6-2/TRBV6-3,CATTTGGPQGYNEQFF,TGTGCCACCACGACAGGGGGGCCTCAGGGTTACAATGAGCAGTTCTTC
TRBJ2-3,.,many,TRBV7-9,CASSLGRTGTDTQYF,TGTGCCAGCAGCTTAGGCCGGACAGGCACAGATACGCAGTATTTT
TRBJ1-4,.,many,TRBV25-1,CASSGGTWMRANEKLFF,TGTGCCAGCAGTGGGGGGACGTGGATGCGCGCTAATGAAAAACTGTTTTTT
TRBJ1-1,.,.,TRBV28,CASSSNRASPDAFF,TGTGCCAGCAGTTCTAACCGGGCCTCCCCTGACGCTTTCTTT
TRBJ2-3,TRBD2,few,TRBV7-2,CATRTSGDTNTQYF,TGTGCCACCCGGACTAGCGGGGATACCAATACGCAGTATTTT
TRBJ2-7,.,.,TRBV6-6,CASSYRGQGSAYEQYF,TGTGCCAGCAGTTACCGGGGGCAGGGAAGCGCCTACGAGCAGTACTTC
TRBJ2-3,TRBD2,few,TRBV29-1,CSVEARGLATDTQYF,TGCAGCGTTGAAGCCAGAGGACTAGCAACAGATACGCAGTATTTT
TRBJ1-2,.,few,TRBV20-1,CSAPIQANYGYTF,TGCAGTGCTCCTATCCAAGCTAACTATGGCTACACCTTC
TRBJ1-2,.,.,TRBV18,CASSPPGDRRGYTF,TGTGCCAGCTCACCACCAGGAGACAGGCGTGGCTACACCTTC
TRBJ2-7,TRBD2,few,TRBV7-2,CASSPRAGGVGEQYF,TGTGCCAGCAGCCCCCGTGCGGGGGGGGTGGGCGAGCAGTACTTC
TRBJ2-7,TRBD1,.,TRBV6-4,CASSDWGDRGDYEQYF,TGTGCCAGCAGTGACTGGGGGGACAGGGGGGACTACGAGCAGTACTTC
TRBJ1-2,.,.,TRBV4-1,CASSQDQKGSGYGYTF,TGCGCCAGCAGCCAAGATCAGAAGGGCAGCGGCTATGGCTACACCTTC
TRBJ2-1,.,.,TRBV4-1,CASSQEVQDDPYNEQFF,TGCGCCAGCAGCCAAGAAGTACAGGACGACCCCTACAATGAGCAGTTCTTC
TRBJ1-1,TRBD1,few,TRBV5-1,CASSLAGQVVAEAFF,TGCGCCAGCAGCTTGGCAGGACAGGTCGTCGCTGAAGCTTTCTTT
TRBJ2-3,TRBD2,.,TRBV5-1,CASSLGLAGGRSTDTQYF,TGCGCCAGCAGCTTGGGACTAGCGGGGGGACGAAGCACAGATACGCAGTATTTT
TRBJ1-1,.,.,TRBV12-3/TRBV12-4,CASSFGPTNTEAFF,TGTGCCAGCAGTTTTGGCCCCACGAACACTGAAGCTTTCTTT
TRBJ2-5,.,.,TRBV7-9,CASSATVEETQYF,TGTGCCAGCAGCGCGACAGTCGAAGAGACCCAGTACTTC
TRBJ1-2,TRBD1,.,TRBV6-1,CASREGTGGVYGYTF,TGTGCCAGCAGAGAGGGGACAGGGGGCGTCTATGGCTACACCTTC
TRBJ2-1,TRBD2,few,TRBV5-1,CASSGGTSGPSSYNEQFF,TGCGCCAGCAGCGGCGGGACTAGCGGTCCCAGCTCCTACAATGAGCAGTTCTTC